This TCR beta chain is drawn from a study of tumor and adjacent non-tumor tissue in lung cancer. The template was RNA from unsorted bulk tissue. The library came from three nested PCR rounds adapted from ARM-PCR protocols. TCRdb ran MiXCR on the multiplex PCR reads and lists one entry per CDR3 protein. The sample records about 110,000 distinct CDR3 sequences, 60% to 80% being singletons. A word on this clonotype: At one of its ends the junction is not consistent with the germline gene, which may arise from a read error.

The CDR3 runs to 16 residues. Germline V gives CDR1 SGHAT, CDR2 FQNNGV. Sequencing used lung tumor tissue. This clonotype was sampled from a woman aged 60-75 years with non-small cell lung cancer. The chain carries TRBV11-2 and TRBJ2-7, with D hard to call. CDR3 sequence reads: CTSSSTESAGSYEQYF. CDR3 coding DNA: TGTACCAGCAGCTCCACCGAAAGTGCAGGCTCCTACGAGCAATACTTC.